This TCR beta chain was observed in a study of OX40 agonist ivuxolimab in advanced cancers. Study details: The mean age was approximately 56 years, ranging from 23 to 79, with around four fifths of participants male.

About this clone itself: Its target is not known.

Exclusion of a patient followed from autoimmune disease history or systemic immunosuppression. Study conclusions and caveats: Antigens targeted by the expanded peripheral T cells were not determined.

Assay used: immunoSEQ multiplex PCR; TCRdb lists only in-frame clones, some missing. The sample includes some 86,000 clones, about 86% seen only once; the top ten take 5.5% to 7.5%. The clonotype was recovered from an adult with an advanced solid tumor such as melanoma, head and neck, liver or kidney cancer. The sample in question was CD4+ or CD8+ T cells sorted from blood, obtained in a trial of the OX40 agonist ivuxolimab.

CDR3 bases: TGTGCCAGCAGTTCGGGGCAGGTATACAATGAGCAGTTCTTC. This gives the protein CASSSGQVYNEQFF. The chain joins TRBV27 to TRBJ2-1; D is perhaps TRBD1 or TRBD2 (5 bases each). The CDR3 runs to 14 residues. CDR1 is MNHEY and CDR2 is SMNVEV in the germline V gene (reference sequence). The V end was cut by 4 bases, the J end by 4 bases, with 11 bases between.